Shown below are 21 T cell receptor beta chains from a single sample sequenced in a study of post-analysis software for immune sequencing data. Carried by the TCR beta cDNA libraries were unique molecular identifiers. Each CDR3 protein is one row after TCRdb ran MiXCR on the PCR reads. Of about 770,000 distinct CDR3 sequences listed, around 46% are singletons. Study-level points and caveats: In patients, five TRBV segments were more frequent than in controls, with TRBV5-6, TRBV5-1 and TRBV20-1 among them.

The antigens of these receptors remain unknown. The sample taken for sequencing was blood. The receptor set was obtained from a girl aged 10 to 17 with multiple sclerosis.

This chain joins TRBV20-1 and TRBJ2-3, with 9 nucleotides matching TRBD2. J gave up 7 bases and V 1 base, and 6 bases lay outside the gene matches. Germline V gives CDR1 DFQATT, CDR2 SNEGSKA (reference sequence). CDR3 size: 14 residues. The CDR3 protein is CSARGPAGGYTQYF. The CDR3 bases are TGCAGTGCTAGAGGACCGGCGGGAGGGTATACGCAGTATTTT.

This clonotype has more than one count but fewer than ten. The chain has TRBV15 and TRBJ2-3, with TRBD2 matching 9 bases. The CDR3 spans 16 residues. CDR1 is LNHNV, CDR2 YYDKDF, per germline (reference sequence). The V segment lost 0 bases and the J segment 3 bases; nucleotides outside the gene matches: 4. This CDR3 reads CATSREFAGGTDTQYF. The CDR3 nucleotides are TGTGCCACCAGCAGAGAATTTGCGGGAGGGACAGATACGCAGTATTTT.

A few counts support this clonotype. Sequence at one end of the junction differs from germline and may be a read error. The J gene is TRBJ2-1, the V gene TRBV20-1; 7 bases line up with TRBD2. Germline V gives CDR1 DFQATT, CDR2 SNEGSKA (reference sequence). The CDR3 covers 14 residues. This chain's CDR3 is CSAGERGDYNEQFF. The CDR3 DNA reads as TGCAGTGCTGGAGAGCGGGGAGATTACAATGAGCAGTTCTTC.

This clonotype has a single count. The chain couples TRBV27 to TRBJ2-3, with TRBD2 matching over 11 bases. The CDR3 is 16 residues long. Per germline, CDR1 MNHEY and CDR2 SMNVEV (reference sequence). V was clipped by 6 bases and J by 2 bases; unmatched bases: 7. In nucleotides, the CDR3 is TGTGCCAGCAGGACGACTAGCGGGATGTACACAGATACGCAGTATTTT. Its protein product is CASRTTSGMYTDTQYF.

This clonotype was seen only a few times. The chain carries TRBV24-1 and TRBJ2-3, with D unclear. Per the germline V gene, CDR1 is KGHDR and CDR2 is SFDVKD. CDR3 length equals 13 residues. V was trimmed by 4 bases and J by 4 bases, leaving 8 bases between them. CDR3 sequence reads: CATSDRTSDTQYF. For the CDR3, the DNA is TGTGCCACCAGTGACCGGACCTCAGATACGCAGTATTTT.

The chain uses TRBV7-3 and TRBJ2-1; D is tentatively TRBD1 or TRBD2 (5 bases each). The V end was cut by 2 bases, the J end by 5 bases, with 16 bases between. The germline V gene has CDR1 SGHTA and CDR2 FQGTGA. CDR3 length: 16 residues. CDR3: CASSLVLALGDNEQFF. In nucleotides, the CDR3 is TGTGCCAGCAGCTTAGTCCTAGCCCTGGGGGACAATGAGCAGTTCTTC.

The CDR3 DNA reads as TGTGCCAGCAGCTTAGTTGAGGGCAATACGCAGTATTTT. This encodes CASSLVEGNTQYF. The chain couples TRBV11-2 to TRBJ2-3; D is possibly TRBD2 (5 bases). Trimming shortened V by 1 base and J by 7 bases, and 9 bases separated the two germline ends. The CDR3 is 13 residues long. CDR1 and CDR2 (germline): SGHAT, FQNNGV. Combining the CDR3 with reference TRBV11-2 and TRBJ2-3 gives the whole variable domain EAGVAQSPRYKIIEKRQSVAFWCNPISGHATLYWYQQILGQGPKLLIQFQNNGVVDDSQLPKDRFSAERLKGVDSTLKIQPAKLEDSAVYLCASSLVEGNTQYFGPGTRLTVL.

This clonotype was seen many times. The chain uses TRBV29-1 and TRBJ2-3; 12 bases align to TRBD2. The CDR3 runs 14 residues. Germline V gene sequence: CDR1 SQVTM, CDR2 ANQGSEA. Trimming cost V 7 bases and J 5 bases; bases outside gene matches: 7. As DNA, the CDR3 is TGCAGCGCCCTCCTAGCGGGAGGGGGAGATACGCAGTATTTT. Amino acids: CSALLAGGGDTQYF.

CDR3 nucleotide sequence: TGCGCCAGCAGCCAAGATCCGCGACGGGGAGACACTGGAAAAAACATTCAGTACTTC. It translates to CASSQDPRRGDTGKNIQYF. The J gene is TRBJ2-5, the V gene TRBV4-1; D is perhaps TRBD2 (5 bases). The assigned J gene may be wrong: the sequence end matches TRBJ2-4 better. Looked up from germline, CDR1 is MGHRA and CDR2 is YSYEKL. The CDR3 spans 19 residues.

This clonotype has only a few counts. This chain joins TRBV12-3 or TRBV12-4 and TRBJ2-1, with D uncertain. CDR3 size: 15 residues. V lost 7 bases and J 6 bases, leaving 19 bases between the germline ends. This CDR3 is CASIKGLSRINEQFF. CDR3 nucleotides: TGTGCCAGCATTAAGGGCCTTTCACGGATCAATGAGCAGTTCTTC.

This clonotype was detected only a few times. J is TRBJ2-5 and V is TRBV12-3 or TRBV12-4, with 7 nucleotides matching TRBD1. The CDR3 covers 17 residues. J gave up 4 bases and V 3 bases, and 14 bases lay outside the gene matches. The DNA for the CDR3 is TGTGCCAGCAGTTTGGCCATTCAGGGGGATGTAAGAGAGACCCAGTACTTC. It translates to CASSLAIQGDVRETQYF.

The V call is TRBV6-6, the J call TRBJ1-3; 7 bases agree with TRBD1. Unmatched junction bases numbered 7, after V lost 6 bases and J lost 2 bases. The CDR3 runs to 15 residues. CDR1 and CDR2 (germline): MNHNY, SVGAGI (reference sequence). CDR3 in amino acids: CASRSQGWTGNTIYF. The CDR3 nucleotides read TGTGCCAGCAGATCACAGGGGTGGACTGGAAACACCATATATTTT.

The chain combines TRBV28 with TRBJ2-5, with 14 bases that match TRBD2. Trimming cost V 5 bases and J 3 bases; bases outside gene matches: 2. In germline, CDR1 is MDHEN, CDR2 SYDVKM. The CDR3 is 15 residues long. CDR3 amino acids: CASSLTSGREETQYF. The CDR3 coding sequence is TGTGCCAGCAGTCTGACTAGCGGGAGGGAAGAGACCCAGTACTTC.

V and J are TRBV6-5 and TRBJ1-1; TRBD1 might be the D (6 bases). CDR3 length: 18 residues. Trimming removed 2 bases at V and 0 bases at J, with 19 bases between. The germline gives CDR1 MNHEY, CDR2 SVGAGI. CDR3 residues: CASSYQPGTLGMNTEAFF. CDR3 coding DNA: TGTGCCAGCAGTTACCAACCCGGGACATTGGGAATGAACACTGAAGCTTTCTTT.

A few counts support this clonotype. This chain links TRBV15 with TRBJ2-5; 11 positions agree with TRBD1. The DNA end is more similar to TRBJ2-4, so the J call may be wrong. In germline, CDR1 is LNHNV, CDR2 YYDKDF (reference sequence). There are 16 residues in the CDR3. DNA of the CDR3: TGTGCCACCAGCAGAGAACCGGGACAGGGGGGAAACATTCAGTACTTC. Translating it yields CATSREPGQGGNIQYF.

The chain carries TRBV11-3 and TRBJ2-1, with 8 bases fitting TRBD1. Trimming took 3 bases from V and 6 from J; bases not matched to a gene: 13. The CDR3 length is 17 residues. The germline V gene encodes CDR1 SGHNT and CDR2 YENEEA. The CDR3 DNA sequence: TGTGCCAGCAGCTTCGTGGCGGCACAGGGGGGTACCAATGAGCAGTTCTTC. This codes for CASSFVAAQGGTNEQFF.

The V gene is TRBV14, the J gene TRBJ2-5; D is unclear. CDR1 SGHDN and CDR2 FVKESK come from the germline V gene. This CDR3 is 15 amino acids long. With 1 base removed from V and 5 bases from J, the gap between germline ends came to 14 bases. CDR3 sequence: CASSQGTRGTETQYF. The CDR3 coding sequence is TGTGCCAGCAGCCAAGGGACGCGAGGCACGGAGACCCAGTACTTC.

This clonotype came up a few times. The chain employs TRBV7-2 and TRBJ2-7, with 7 bases identical to TRBD1. The germline V gene has CDR1 SGHTA and CDR2 FQGNSA. V lost 5 bases, J lost 2 bases, and 6 bases stayed unmatched. CDR3 length: 14 residues. The CDR3 nucleotides read TGTGCCAGCAGCCAGGGACAGAAAACCTACGAGCAGTACTTC. Protein product: CASSQGQKTYEQYF.

The chain combines TRBV27 with TRBJ1-6, with 11 bases identical to TRBD1. Germline assignment: CDR1 MNHEY and CDR2 SMNVEV (reference sequence). J was trimmed by 9 bases and V by 5 bases; bases with no gene match: 6. This CDR3 region has 15 residues. Written as DNA, the CDR3 is TGTGCCAGCAGTCCCTGGACAGGGGGCACTTCACCCCTCCACTTT. Encoded protein: CASSPWTGGTSPLHF.

The chain uses TRBV2 and TRBJ2-7, with D possibly matching TRBD1 (7 bases). CDR1 is SNHLY and CDR2 is FYNNEI in the germline V gene. The germline V and J ends were trimmed by 11 bases and 6 bases, with 20 bases remaining between them. The CDR3 consists of 13 residues. The CDR3 reads CASRGAGVSEQYF. CDR3 DNA: TGTGCCTCCAGGGGGGCAGGGGTAAGCGAGCAGTACTTC.

This CDR3 is CASSFQGQGAVDTQYF. Here the CDR3 DNA reads TGTGCCAGCAGTTTCCAAGGACAGGGGGCTGTAGATACGCAGTATTTT. The chain joins TRBV12-3 or TRBV12-4 to TRBJ2-3; TRBD1 matches at 11 bases. The CDR3 contains 16 residues. The junction had 7 bases not matched to a gene; V was cut back by 3 bases and J by 5 bases.